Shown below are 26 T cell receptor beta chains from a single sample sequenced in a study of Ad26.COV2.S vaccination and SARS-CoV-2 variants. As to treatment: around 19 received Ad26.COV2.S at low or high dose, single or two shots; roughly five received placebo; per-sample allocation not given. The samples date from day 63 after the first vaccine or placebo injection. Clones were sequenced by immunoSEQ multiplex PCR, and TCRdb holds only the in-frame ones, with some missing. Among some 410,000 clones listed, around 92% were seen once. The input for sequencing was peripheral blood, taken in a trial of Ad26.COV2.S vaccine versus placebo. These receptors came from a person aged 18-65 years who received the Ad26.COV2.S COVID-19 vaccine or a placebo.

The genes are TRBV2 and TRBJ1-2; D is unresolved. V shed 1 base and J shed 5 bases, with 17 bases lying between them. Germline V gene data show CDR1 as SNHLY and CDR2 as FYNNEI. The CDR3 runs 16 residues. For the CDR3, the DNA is TGTGCCAGCAGTGAAGATAGGGAATATTCTCTATATGGCTACACCTTC. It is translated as CASSEDREYSLYGYTF. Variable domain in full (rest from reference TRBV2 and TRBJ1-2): EPEVTQTPSHQVTQMGQEVILRCVPISNHLYFYWYRQILGQKVEFLVSFYNNEISEKSEIFDDQFSVERPDGSNFTLKIRSTKLEDSAMYFCASSEDREYSLYGYTFGSGTRLTVV.

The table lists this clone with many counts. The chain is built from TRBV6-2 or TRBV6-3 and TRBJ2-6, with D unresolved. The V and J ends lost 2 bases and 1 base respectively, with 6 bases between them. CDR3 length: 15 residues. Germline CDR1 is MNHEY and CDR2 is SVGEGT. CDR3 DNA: TGTGCCAGCAGTTACGTGGGTTCTGGGGCCAACGTCCTGACTTTC. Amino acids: CASSYVGSGANVLTF.

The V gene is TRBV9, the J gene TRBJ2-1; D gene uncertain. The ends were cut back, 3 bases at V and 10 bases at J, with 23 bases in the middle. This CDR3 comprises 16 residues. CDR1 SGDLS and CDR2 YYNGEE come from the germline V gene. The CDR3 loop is CASSEAPMWGSREQFF. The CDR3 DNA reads TGTGCCAGCAGCGAGGCCCCAATGTGGGGTAGTAGGGAGCAGTTCTTC.

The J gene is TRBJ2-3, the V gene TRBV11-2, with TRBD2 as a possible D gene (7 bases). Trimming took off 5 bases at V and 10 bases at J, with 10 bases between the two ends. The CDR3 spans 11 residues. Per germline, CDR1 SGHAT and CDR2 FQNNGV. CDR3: CASSGGGAQYF. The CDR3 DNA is TGTGCCAGCAGCGGAGGGGGGGCGCAGTATTTT.

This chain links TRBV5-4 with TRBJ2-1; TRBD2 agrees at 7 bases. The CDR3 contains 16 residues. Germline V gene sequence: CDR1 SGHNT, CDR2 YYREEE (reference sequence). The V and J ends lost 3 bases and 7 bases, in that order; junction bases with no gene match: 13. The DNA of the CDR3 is TGTGCCAGCAGCTCATCGACTAGCAAGGGAGGAAATGAGCAGTTCTTC. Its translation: CASSSSTSKGGNEQFF.

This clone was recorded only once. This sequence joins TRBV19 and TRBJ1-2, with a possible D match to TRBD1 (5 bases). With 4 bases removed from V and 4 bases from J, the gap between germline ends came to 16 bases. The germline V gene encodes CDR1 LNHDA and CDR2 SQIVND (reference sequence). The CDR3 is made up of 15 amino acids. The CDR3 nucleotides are TGTGCCAGTAGTAGCGCAGCTGGGGGTGTCTATGGCTACACCTTC. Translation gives CASSSAAGGVYGYTF.

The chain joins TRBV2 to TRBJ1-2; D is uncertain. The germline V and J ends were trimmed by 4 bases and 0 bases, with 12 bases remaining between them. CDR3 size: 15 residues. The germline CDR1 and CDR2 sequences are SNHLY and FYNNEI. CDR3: CASSGYGYANYGYTF. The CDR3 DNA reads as TGTGCCAGCAGTGGTTACGGCTATGCTAACTATGGCTACACCTTC.

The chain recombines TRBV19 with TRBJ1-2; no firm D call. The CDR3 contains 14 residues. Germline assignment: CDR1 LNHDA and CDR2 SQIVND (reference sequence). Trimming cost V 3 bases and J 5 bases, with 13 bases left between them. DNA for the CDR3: TGTGCCAGTAGTATCCAGCTGGAGGCTTATGGCTACACCTTC. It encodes CASSIQLEAYGYTF.

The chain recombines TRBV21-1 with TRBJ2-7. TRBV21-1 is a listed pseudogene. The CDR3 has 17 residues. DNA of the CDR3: TGTGCCAGCAGCAAAGTGGTCCACCGTCCGCCCTTCTACGAGCAGTACTTC. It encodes CASSKVVHRPPFYEQYF.

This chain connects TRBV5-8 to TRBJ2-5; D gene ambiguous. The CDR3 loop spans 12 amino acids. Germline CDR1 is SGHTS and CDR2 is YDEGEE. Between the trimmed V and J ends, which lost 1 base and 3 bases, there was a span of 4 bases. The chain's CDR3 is CASSLTKETQYF. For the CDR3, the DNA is TGTGCCAGCAGCTTGACGAAAGAGACCCAGTACTTC. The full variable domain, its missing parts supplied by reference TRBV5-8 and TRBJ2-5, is EAGVTQSPTHLIKTRGQQATLRCSPISGHTSVYWYQQALGLGLQFLLWYDEGEERNRGNFPPRFSGRQFPNYSSELNVNALELEDSALYLCASSLTKETQYFGPGTRLLVL.

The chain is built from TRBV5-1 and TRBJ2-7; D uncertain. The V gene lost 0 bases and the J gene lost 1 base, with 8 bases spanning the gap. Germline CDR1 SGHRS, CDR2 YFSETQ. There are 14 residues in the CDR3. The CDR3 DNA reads TGCGCCAGCAGCTTGGAGGCTCGTTCCTACGAGCAGTACTTC. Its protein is CASSLEARSYEQYF.

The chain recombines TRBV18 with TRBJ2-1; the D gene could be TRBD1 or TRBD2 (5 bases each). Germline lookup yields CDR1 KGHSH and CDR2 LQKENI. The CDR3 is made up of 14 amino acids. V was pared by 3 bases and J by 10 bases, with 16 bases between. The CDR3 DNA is TGTGCCAGCTCACCTTCGGGGCCCATGGAGGAGCAGTTCTTC. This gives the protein CASSPSGPMEEQFF.

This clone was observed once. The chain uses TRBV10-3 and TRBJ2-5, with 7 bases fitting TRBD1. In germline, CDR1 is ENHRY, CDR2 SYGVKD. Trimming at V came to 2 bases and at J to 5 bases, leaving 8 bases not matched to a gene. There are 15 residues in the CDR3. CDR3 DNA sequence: TGTGCCATCAGTGAGACCGGGACAGCGACGGAGACCCAGTACTTC. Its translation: CAISETGTATETQYF.

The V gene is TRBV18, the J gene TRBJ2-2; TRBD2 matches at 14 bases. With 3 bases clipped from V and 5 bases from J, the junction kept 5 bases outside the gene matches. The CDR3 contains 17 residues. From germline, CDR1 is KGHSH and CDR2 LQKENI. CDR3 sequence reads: CASSPDGLAGGTGELFF. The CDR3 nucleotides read TGTGCCAGCTCACCGGACGGACTAGCGGGGGGTACCGGGGAGCTGTTTTTT. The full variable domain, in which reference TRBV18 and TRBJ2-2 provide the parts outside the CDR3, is NAGVMQNPRHLVRRRGQEARLRCSPMKGHSHVYWYRQLPEEGLKFMVYLQKENIIDESGMPKERFSAEFPKEGPSILRIQQVVRGDSAAYFCASSPDGLAGGTGELFFGEGSRLTVL.

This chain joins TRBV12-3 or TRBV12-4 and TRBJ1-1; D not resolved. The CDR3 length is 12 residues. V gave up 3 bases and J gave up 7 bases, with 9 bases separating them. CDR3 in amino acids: CASSFGGGEAFF. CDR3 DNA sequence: TGTGCCAGCAGTTTTGGTGGCGGTGAAGCTTTCTTT.

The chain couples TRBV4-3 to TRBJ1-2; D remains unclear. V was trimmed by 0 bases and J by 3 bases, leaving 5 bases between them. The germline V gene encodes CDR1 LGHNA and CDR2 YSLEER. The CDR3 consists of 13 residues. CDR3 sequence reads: CASSQELYYGYTF. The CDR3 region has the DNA TGCGCCAGCAGCCAAGAGTTGTACTATGGCTACACCTTC.

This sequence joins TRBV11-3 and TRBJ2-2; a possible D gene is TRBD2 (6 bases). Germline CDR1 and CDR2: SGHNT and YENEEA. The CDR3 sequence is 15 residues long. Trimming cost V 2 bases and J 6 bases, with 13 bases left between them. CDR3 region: CASSLRGGAPGELFF. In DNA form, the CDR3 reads TGTGCCAGCAGCTTAAGGGGCGGGGCCCCCGGGGAGCTGTTTTTT.

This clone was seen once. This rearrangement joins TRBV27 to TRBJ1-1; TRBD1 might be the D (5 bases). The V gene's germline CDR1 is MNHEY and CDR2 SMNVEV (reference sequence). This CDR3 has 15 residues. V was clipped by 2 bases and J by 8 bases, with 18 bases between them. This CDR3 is CASSLEGVGDGEAFF. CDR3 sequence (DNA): TGTGCCAGCAGTTTAGAGGGTGTCGGGGACGGCGAAGCTTTCTTT.

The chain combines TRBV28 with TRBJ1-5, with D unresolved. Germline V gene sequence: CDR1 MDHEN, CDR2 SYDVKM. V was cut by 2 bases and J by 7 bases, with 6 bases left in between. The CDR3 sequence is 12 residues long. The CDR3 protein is CASSLTYQPQHF. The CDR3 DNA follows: TGTGCCAGCAGTTTAACCTACCAGCCCCAGCATTTT.

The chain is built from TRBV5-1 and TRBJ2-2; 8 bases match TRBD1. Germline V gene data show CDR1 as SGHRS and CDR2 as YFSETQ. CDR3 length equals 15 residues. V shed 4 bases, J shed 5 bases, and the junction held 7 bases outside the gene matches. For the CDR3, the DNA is TGCGCCAGCAGCGAGGACAGGGCCTATACCGGGGAGCTGTTTTTT. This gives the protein CASSEDRAYTGELFF.

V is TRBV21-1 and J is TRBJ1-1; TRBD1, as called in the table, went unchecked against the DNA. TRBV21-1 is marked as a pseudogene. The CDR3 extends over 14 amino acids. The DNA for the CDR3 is TGTGCCAGCAGCAAAGGTACAGGGAACACTGAAGCTTTCTTT. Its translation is CASSKGTGNTEAFF.

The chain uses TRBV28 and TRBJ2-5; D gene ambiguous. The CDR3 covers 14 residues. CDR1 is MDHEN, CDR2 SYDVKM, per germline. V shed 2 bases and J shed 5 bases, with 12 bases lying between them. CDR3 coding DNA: TGTGCCAGCAGTTTAAGTCTGGTTAGGGAGACCCAGTACTTC. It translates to CASSLSLVRETQYF.

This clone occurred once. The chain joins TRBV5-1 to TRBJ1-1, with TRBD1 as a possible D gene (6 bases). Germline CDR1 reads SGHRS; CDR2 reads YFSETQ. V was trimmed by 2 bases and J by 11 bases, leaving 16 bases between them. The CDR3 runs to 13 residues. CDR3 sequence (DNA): TGCGCCAGCAGCTTTGAAACCAGGGGTGTGGCTTTCTTT. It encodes CASSFETRGVAFF.

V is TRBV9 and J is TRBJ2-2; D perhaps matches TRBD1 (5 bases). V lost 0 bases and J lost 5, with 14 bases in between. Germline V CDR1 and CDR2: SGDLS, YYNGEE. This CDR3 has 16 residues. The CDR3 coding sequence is TGTGCCAGCAGCGTAGCGCCAGGGCTTTCTACCGGGGAGCTGTTTTTT. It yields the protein CASSVAPGLSTGELFF.

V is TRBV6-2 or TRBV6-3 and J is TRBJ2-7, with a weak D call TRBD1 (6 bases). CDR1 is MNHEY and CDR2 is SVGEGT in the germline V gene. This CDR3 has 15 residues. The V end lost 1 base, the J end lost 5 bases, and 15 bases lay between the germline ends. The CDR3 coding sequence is TGTGCCAGCAGTTACTTCAGGGGCGCGAGTGACGAGCAGTACTTC. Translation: CASSYFRGASDEQYF.

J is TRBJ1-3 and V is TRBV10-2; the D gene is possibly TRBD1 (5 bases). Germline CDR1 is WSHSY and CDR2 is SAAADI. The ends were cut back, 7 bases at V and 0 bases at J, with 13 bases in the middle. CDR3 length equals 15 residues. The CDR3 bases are TGCGCCAGCACGGAGGGGTTTAACTCTGGAAACACCATATATTTT. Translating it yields CASTEGFNSGNTIYF.